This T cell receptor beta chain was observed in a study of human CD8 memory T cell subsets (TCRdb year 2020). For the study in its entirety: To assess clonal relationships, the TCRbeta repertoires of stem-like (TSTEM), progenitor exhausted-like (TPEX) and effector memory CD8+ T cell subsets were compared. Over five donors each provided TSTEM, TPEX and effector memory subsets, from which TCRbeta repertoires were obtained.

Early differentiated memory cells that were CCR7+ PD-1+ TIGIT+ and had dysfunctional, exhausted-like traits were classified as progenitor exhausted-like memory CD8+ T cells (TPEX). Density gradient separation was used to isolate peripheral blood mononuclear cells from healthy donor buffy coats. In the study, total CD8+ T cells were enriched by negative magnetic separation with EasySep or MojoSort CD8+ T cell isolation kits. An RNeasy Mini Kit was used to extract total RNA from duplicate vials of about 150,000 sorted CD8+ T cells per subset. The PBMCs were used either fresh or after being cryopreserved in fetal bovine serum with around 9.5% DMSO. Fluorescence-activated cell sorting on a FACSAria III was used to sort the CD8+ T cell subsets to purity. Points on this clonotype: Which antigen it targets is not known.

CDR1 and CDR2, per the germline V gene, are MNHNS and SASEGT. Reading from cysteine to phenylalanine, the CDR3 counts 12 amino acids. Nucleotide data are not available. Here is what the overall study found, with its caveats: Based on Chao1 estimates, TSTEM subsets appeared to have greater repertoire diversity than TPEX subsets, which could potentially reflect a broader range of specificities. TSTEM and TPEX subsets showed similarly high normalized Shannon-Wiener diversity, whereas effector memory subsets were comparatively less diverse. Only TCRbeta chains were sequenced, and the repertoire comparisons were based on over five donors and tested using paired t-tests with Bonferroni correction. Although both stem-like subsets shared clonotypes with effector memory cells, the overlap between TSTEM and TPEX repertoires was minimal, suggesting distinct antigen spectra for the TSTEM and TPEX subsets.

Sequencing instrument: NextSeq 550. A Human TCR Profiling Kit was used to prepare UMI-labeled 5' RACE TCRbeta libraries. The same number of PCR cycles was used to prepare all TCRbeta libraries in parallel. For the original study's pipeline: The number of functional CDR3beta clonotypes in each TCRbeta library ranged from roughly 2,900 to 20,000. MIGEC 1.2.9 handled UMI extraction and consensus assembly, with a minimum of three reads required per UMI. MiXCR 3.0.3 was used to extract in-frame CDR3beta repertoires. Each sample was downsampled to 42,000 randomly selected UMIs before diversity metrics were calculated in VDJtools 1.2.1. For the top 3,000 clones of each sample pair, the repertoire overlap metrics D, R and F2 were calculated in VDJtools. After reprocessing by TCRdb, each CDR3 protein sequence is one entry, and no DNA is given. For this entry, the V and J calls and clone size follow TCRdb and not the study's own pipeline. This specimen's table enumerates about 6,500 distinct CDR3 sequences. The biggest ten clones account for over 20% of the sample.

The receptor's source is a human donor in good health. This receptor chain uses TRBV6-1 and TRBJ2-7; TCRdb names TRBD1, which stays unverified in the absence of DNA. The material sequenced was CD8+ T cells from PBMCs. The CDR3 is CALVLQGYEQYF.